This T cell receptor (beta chain) originates from a study of blood T cell repertoires in COVID-19. Study as a whole: Italy, Spain and the United States were the sources of the convalescent and acute COVID-19 samples. PBMCs, B-cell-depleted T cells, or T cells provided the cDNA or gDNA that made up the material.

The CDR3 has 16 amino acids. With 0 bases removed from V and 3 bases from J, the gap between germline ends came to 17 bases. In germline, CDR1 is SQVTM, CDR2 ANQGSEA. How the authors handled the data: Nucleated cell counts were estimated from reference gene primer amplification. Measured with immunoSEQ multiplex PCR; TCRdb has only the in-frame clones, and not every one. V and J calls and clone size are as listed in that table; D and trimming were resolved from the DNA. This table holds some 41,000 clones, approximately 82% found once. Sequenced sample: peripheral blood. The rearrangement links TRBV29-1 to TRBJ1-2, with a weak D call TRBD1 (5 bases). The receptor was isolated from an elderly woman with active or convalescent COVID-19. CDR3 sequence reads: CSVEDLRTMADYGYTF. CDR3 DNA: TGCAGCGTTGAAGATCTTCGGACAATGGCGGACTATGGCTACACCTTC.